These T cell receptor beta chains were read from a single sample in a study of blood T cell repertoires in COVID-19. Sequencing used immunoSEQ multiplex PCR; TCRdb keeps in-frame clones, though not all of them. The sample has approximately 260,000 clones; roughly 87% are singletons. The sequencing input was peripheral blood. All receptors derive from a man in his sixties who had recovered from COVID-19. Both conserved end residues are part of each CDR3. The order of the fields is D gene, clone size, J gene, V gene, CDR3 DNA, CDR3 protein. A D gene is named only where the DNA matches it firmly. Not every row has a clone size; where given, it reads once, few, many or a size class.

D gene: TRBD2
clone size: .
J gene: TRBJ2-3
V gene: TRBV3-1/TRBV3-2
CDR3 DNA: TGTGCCAGCAGCCAAGGGAGAGGTCTAGCGGGGGTGAGATCTAGCACAGATACGCAGTATTTT
CDR3 protein: CASSQGRGLAGVRSSTDTQYF

D gene: .
clone size: .
J gene: TRBJ1-3
V gene: TRBV10-3
CDR3 DNA: TGTGCCATCAGTGGGGGAGGGCTCCTCTCTGGAAACACCATATATTTT
CDR3 protein: CAISGGGLLSGNTIYF

D gene: TRBD2
clone size: .
J gene: TRBJ2-1
V gene: TRBV18
CDR3 DNA: TGTGCCAGCTCACCAAGTGACGGGGGGGTCAATGAGCAGTTCTTC
CDR3 protein: CASSPSDGGVNEQFF

D gene: .
clone size: few
J gene: TRBJ2-2
V gene: TRBV3-1/TRBV3-2
CDR3 DNA: TGTGCCAGCAGCCAAGCACTTGGTCCCGGGGAGCTGTTTTTT
CDR3 protein: CASSQALGPGELFF

D gene: TRBD2
clone size: once
J gene: TRBJ2-1
V gene: TRBV11-2
CDR3 DNA: TGTGCCAGCAGCTTAGCGGGGGGGCTTTACAATGAGCAGTTCTTC
CDR3 protein: CASSLAGGLYNEQFF

D gene: .
clone size: .
J gene: TRBJ2-5
V gene: TRBV18
CDR3 DNA: TGTGCCAGCTCACCATTTGCGGTGGCTCCAGAGACCCAGTACTTC
CDR3 protein: CASSPFAVAPETQYF

D gene: TRBD2
clone size: .
J gene: TRBJ2-1
V gene: TRBV27
CDR3 DNA: TGTGCCAGCAGTGGGGGTGGGAGGGCACGAGCACCATACAATGAGCAGTTCTTC
CDR3 protein: CASSGGGRARAPYNEQFF

D gene: .
clone size: few
J gene: TRBJ1-2
V gene: TRBV2
CDR3 DNA: TGTGCCAGCAGTGATGGACAGCCGAAATTGCCCTTC
CDR3 protein: CASSDGQPKLPF

D gene: TRBD1
clone size: .
J gene: TRBJ2-1
V gene: TRBV7-8
CDR3 DNA: TGTGCCAGCAGCATGGACAGGGGGCGGTACAATGAGCAGTTCTTC
CDR3 protein: CASSMDRGRYNEQFF

D gene: TRBD1
clone size: .
J gene: TRBJ1-6
V gene: TRBV5-6
CDR3 DNA: TGTGCCAGCAGCTCACCCTGGAAGACAGGGGTAAATTCACCCCTCCACTTT
CDR3 protein: CASSSPWKTGVNSPLHF

D gene: .
clone size: once
J gene: TRBJ1-2
V gene: TRBV24-1
CDR3 DNA: TGTGCCACCAGTGATAGTCAGGGGTGGAGCTATGGCTACACCTTC
CDR3 protein: CATSDSQGWSYGYTF

D gene: TRBD1
clone size: many
J gene: TRBJ1-5
V gene: TRBV12-5
CDR3 DNA: TGTGCTAGTGGTTTGGTAATTAGTGTTACTGACAGGGGGGATCAGCCCCAGCATTTT
CDR3 protein: CASGLVISVTDRGDQPQHF

D gene: .
clone size: .
J gene: TRBJ2-3
V gene: TRBV5-1
CDR3 DNA: TGCGCCAGCAGGCCCCTCCAACAGGGACCGGATACGCAGTATTTT
CDR3 protein: CASRPLQQGPDTQYF

D gene: TRBD1
clone size: .
J gene: TRBJ1-1
V gene: TRBV5-5
CDR3 DNA: TGTGCCAGCAGCCCGACAGGGAAGAACACTGAAGCTTTCTTT
CDR3 protein: CASSPTGKNTEAFF

D gene: TRBD2
clone size: .
J gene: TRBJ2-1
V gene: TRBV15
CDR3 DNA: TGTGCCACCAGCAGAGATCTAGCGGGGGGGCTCGGTCGCGACAATGAGCAGTTCTTC
CDR3 protein: CATSRDLAGGLGRDNEQFF

D gene: TRBD1
clone size: few
J gene: TRBJ2-2
V gene: TRBV18
CDR3 DNA: TGTGCCAGCTCATCTGGACAGGGGGCTGGCACCGGGGAGCTGTTTTTT
CDR3 protein: CASSSGQGAGTGELFF